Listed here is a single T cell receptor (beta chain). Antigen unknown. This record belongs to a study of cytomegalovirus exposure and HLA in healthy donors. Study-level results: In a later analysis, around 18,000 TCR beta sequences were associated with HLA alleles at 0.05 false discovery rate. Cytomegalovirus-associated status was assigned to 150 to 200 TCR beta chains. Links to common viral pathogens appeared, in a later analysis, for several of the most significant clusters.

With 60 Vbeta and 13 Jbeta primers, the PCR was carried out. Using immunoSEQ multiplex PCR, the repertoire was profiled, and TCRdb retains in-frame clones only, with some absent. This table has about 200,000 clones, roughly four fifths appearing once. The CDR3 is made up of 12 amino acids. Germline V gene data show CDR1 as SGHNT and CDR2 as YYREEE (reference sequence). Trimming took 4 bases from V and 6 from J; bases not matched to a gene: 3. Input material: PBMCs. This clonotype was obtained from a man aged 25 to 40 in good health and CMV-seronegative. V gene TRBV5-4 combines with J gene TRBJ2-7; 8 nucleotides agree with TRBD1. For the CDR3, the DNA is TGTGCCAGCAGCACCACAGGGGGCGAGCAGTACTTC. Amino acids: CASSTTGGEQYF. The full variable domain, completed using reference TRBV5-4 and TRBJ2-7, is ETGVTQSPTHLIKTRGQQVTLRCSSQSGHNTVSWYQQALGQGPQFIFQYYREEENGRGNFPPRFSGLQFPNYSSELNVNALELDDSALYLCASSTTGGEQYFGPGTRLTVT.